This TCR beta chain originates from a study of control samples from healthy donors and cancer patients. Germline-derived CDR1 and CDR2 are SNHLY and FYNNEI. V was trimmed by 2 bases and J by 9 bases, leaving 11 bases between them. The CDR3 totals 14 residues. Clones were read by immunoSEQ multiplex PCR, and TCRdb kept only the in-frame ones, dropping some. The data contain around 190,000 clones, about 92% of them singletons. The clonotype comes from a man aged 25-45 years in good health. The sequenced sample consisted of blood. V is TRBV2 and J is TRBJ1-6, with TRBD1 as a possible D gene (5 bases). The CDR3 reads CASSEKGRGSPLHF. DNA of the CDR3: TGTGCCAGCAGTGAAAAGGGGAGGGGTTCACCCCTCCACTTT.